Presented here are 10 T cell receptor beta chains from one specimen sequenced in a study of identical twins. MiXCR, applied by TCRdb to the 5' RACE reads, yields one record per CDR3 protein. Among 600,000 to 800,000 distinct CDR3 sequences listed, 21% were seen once. These data also formed part of another study, on T cells expressing NK-cell markers.

Sequenced sample: PBMCs. These receptors were obtained from a woman younger than 30 in good health.

As DNA, the CDR3 is TGTGCCAGCGAGTTAGCGGGAGAGGGCTCCTACGAGCAGTACTTC. Protein product: CASELAGEGSYEQYF. The chain joins TRBV6-1 to TRBJ2-7; 9 bases fit TRBD2. This CDR3 has 15 residues. Germline-derived CDR1 and CDR2 are MNHNS and SASEGT. Unmatched junction bases numbered 8, after V lost 8 bases and J lost 0 bases.

This clonotype appeared a few times. V gene TRBV12-3 or TRBV12-4 combines with J gene TRBJ2-2; D possibly matches TRBD1 or TRBD2 (5 bases each). CDR3 size: 14 residues. V was clipped by 5 bases and J by 7 bases, with 14 bases between them. CDR3 residues: CASSPRDRGGELFF. The CDR3 DNA sequence: TGTGCCAGCAGTCCCAGGGACCGAGGCGGGGAGCTGTTTTTT.

In this sample, this clonotype turned up many times. V is TRBV6-1 and J is TRBJ2-7; D not resolved. V was shortened by 6 bases and J by 1 base, with 13 bases between the two germline ends. The CDR3 has 14 amino acids. Germline CDR1 is MNHNS and CDR2 is SASEGT. The CDR3: CASSHGSGSYEQYF. The CDR3 coding sequence is TGTGCCAGCAGCCACGGGTCAGGTTCCTACGAGCAGTACTTC.

This clonotype was seen only a few times. The V call is TRBV3-1, the J call TRBJ1-3; D unresolved. CDR3 length: 13 amino acids. Germline assignment: CDR1 LGHDT and CDR2 YNNKEL (reference sequence). V lost 3 bases and J 3 bases, leaving 6 bases between the germline ends. The chain's CDR3 is CASSHGGGNTIYF. The DNA for the CDR3 is TGTGCCAGCAGCCACGGTGGTGGAAACACCATATATTTT.

This clonotype was seen a handful of times. V and J are TRBV4-3 and TRBJ2-7; possibly TRBD1 for D (5 bases). This CDR3 contains 15 residues. The V end was cut by 0 bases, the J end by 5 bases, with 14 bases between. Germline V gene lookup returns CDR1 LGHNA and CDR2 YSLEER. CDR3 coding DNA: TGCGCCAGCAGCCAAGAGCCCGATAGGGGCCACGAGCAGTACTTC. Encoded protein: CASSQEPDRGHEQYF.

This clonotype showed up many times. The chain joins TRBV15 to TRBJ2-7; 7 bases fit TRBD1. V shed 8 bases and J 1 base; nucleotides not matched to a gene: 2. The CDR3 totals 12 residues. The V gene's germline CDR1 is LNHNV and CDR2 YYDKDF (reference sequence). The CDR3 DNA is TGTGCCACCTCGGGACAGTCCTACGAGCAGTACTTC. Residues: CATSGQSYEQYF.

There are a few counts of this clonotype. The V gene is TRBV4-3, the J gene TRBJ2-7, with D tentatively TRBD1 (6 bases). The CDR3 contains 19 residues. V lost 1 base and J lost 6, with 28 bases in between. CDR1 LGHNA and CDR2 YSLEER come from the germline V gene. The CDR3: CASSQVLVTGQPLSGEQYF. For the CDR3, the DNA is TGCGCCAGCAGCCAAGTTTTGGTTACCGGACAGCCATTATCGGGCGAGCAGTACTTC.

The chain carries TRBV20-1 and TRBJ1-1; the D gene is possibly TRBD1 (5 bases). The CDR3 length is 13 residues. CDR1 and CDR2 (germline): DFQATT, SNEGSKA (reference sequence). Trimming left V 4 bases short and J 0 bases short, with 9 bases between. The CDR3: CSATQDMNTEAFF. The CDR3 nucleotides are TGCAGTGCTACACAGGACATGAACACTGAAGCTTTCTTT.

The table lists this clonotype with many counts. V and J are TRBV6-5 and TRBJ1-5; D unresolved. Trimming removed 2 bases at V and 5 bases at J, with 7 bases between. Germline CDR1 and CDR2: MNHEY and SVGAGI. This CDR3 spans 13 amino acids. In DNA, the CDR3 is TGTGCCAGCAGTTACGGCAAAGATCAGCCCCAGCATTTT. It codes for CASSYGKDQPQHF.

This sequence joins TRBV20-1 and TRBJ1-2, with D maybe TRBD1 (5 bases). Trimming stripped 5 bases from V and 6 bases from J, with 22 bases between. Germline CDR1 and CDR2: DFQATT and SNEGSKA (reference sequence). This CDR3 region has 15 residues. The CDR3 reads CSAPLREKGPDGYTF. CDR3 in DNA: TGCAGTGCTCCCCTCCGGGAGAAGGGACCGGATGGCTACACCTTC.